This TCR beta chain is from a study of T cell responses to AZD1222 COVID-19 vaccine. Whole-study results and caveats: Repertoire sampling occurred only after the peak T cell response. Reports say nearly half of spike-specific TCRs go after unmutated variant regions. Clonal diversity was possibly underestimated, and the donors were mostly white British, with more females.

The junction had 7 bases not matched to a gene; V was cut back by 3 bases and J by 3 bases. The CDR3 covers 16 residues. CDR1 SQVTM and CDR2 ANQGSEA come from the germline V gene. As for this clone: Its specificity is unknown.

Second-dose schedules of about 4 or about 12 weeks were combined. The data were produced by immunoSEQ multiplex PCR, yet TCRdb's version contains in-frame clones alone and is incomplete. Here the sample spans roughly 120,000 clones, about 82% being singletons. V is TRBV29-1 and J is TRBJ2-5; 13 positions match TRBD2. Material: peripheral blood, obtained 28 days after the second AZD1222 dose. The sequence came from an adult who received the AZD1222 COVID-19 vaccine. The CDR3 DNA sequence: TGCAGCGTTGATGCCTCCGGACTAGCGGGAGAAGAGACCCAGTACTTC. Translation: CSVDASGLAGEETQYF.